Presented here are 5 T cell receptor beta chains from one specimen sequenced in a study of shared clonotypes between healthy human individuals. The repertoire was sequenced with immunoSEQ multiplex PCR; TCRdb's copy has only in-frame clones and lacks some. The data contain some 2.4 million clones, roughly 93% of them singletons. The source material was naive CD4+ T cells from PBMCs. Subset reported: CD45RA+ positively selected. These receptors were taken from a man younger than 35 in good health. Some clones in this sample may be carry-over from other donors' samples.

A single count supports this clone. V is TRBV6-1 and J is TRBJ2-5, with 7 bases lining up with TRBD1. The CDR3 is made up of 15 amino acids. Germline CDR1 reads MNHNS; CDR2 reads SASEGT. V shed 3 bases and J 4 bases; nucleotides not matched to a gene: 8. The CDR3 loop is CASSDNRGASETQYF. CDR3 coding DNA: TGTGCCAGCAGTGATAACAGGGGCGCATCAGAGACCCAGTACTTC.

The chain employs TRBV5-1 and TRBJ1-4; D is perhaps TRBD1 (6 bases). The CDR3 is made up of 16 amino acids. Trimming cost V 1 base and J 2 bases, with 12 bases left between them. Germline loops: CDR1 SGHRS, CDR2 YFSETQ. CDR3 bases: TGCGCCAGCAGCTTGACCGTTGGGGGCACTAATGAAAAACTGTTTTTT. This sequence encodes CASSLTVGGTNEKLFF. Variable domain in full (rest from reference TRBV5-1 and TRBJ1-4): KAGVTQTPRYLIKTRGQQVTLSCSPISGHRSVSWYQQTPGQGLQFLFEYFSETQRNKGNFPGRFSGRQFSNSRSEMNVSTLELGDSALYLCASSLTVGGTNEKLFFGSGTQLSVL.

The V call is TRBV27, the J call TRBJ1-1; D is undetermined. The CDR3 is 13 residues long. CDR1 is MNHEY and CDR2 is SMNVEV in the germline V gene (reference sequence). The ends were cut back, 5 bases at V and 2 bases at J, with 9 bases in the middle. The CDR3 region has the DNA TGTGCCAGCAGTCCGTACATAAACACTGAAGCTTTCTTT. Translated, it gives CASSPYINTEAFF.

Worth noting for this clone: In the same sample, other DNA sequences code for this CDR3. V and J are TRBV2 and TRBJ2-5, with D hard to call. Germline CDR1 and CDR2: SNHLY and FYNNEI. Deletions cut 5 bases from V and 5 bases from J, with 3 bases between. This CDR3 comprises 10 residues. The CDR3 bases are TGTGCCAGCAGTAGCGAGACCCAGTACTTC. Translating gives CASSSETQYF.

The chain recombines TRBV15 with TRBJ1-5, with D tentatively TRBD1 (5 bases). The CDR3 spans 15 residues. V gave up 7 bases and J gave up 0 bases, with 13 bases separating them. Germline CDR1 reads LNHNV; CDR2 reads YYDKDF (reference sequence). CDR3 coding DNA: TGTGCCACCACCACGGGGCCTTATAGCAATCAGCCCCAGCATTTT. The encoded protein is CATTTGPYSNQPQHF.